These T cell receptor beta chains were read from a single sample in a study of human T cells and chemical hapten exposure. A single record per CDR3 protein comes from TCRdb applying MiXCR to the RACE reads. Among approximately 320,000 distinct CDR3 sequences, 5.5% were seen once, and the ten largest hold more than 8%. Source: whole blood, taken in connection with sensitization to the hapten diphenylcyclopropenone (DPC). Receptors were obtained from a woman under 30 with alopecia areata. Some clones in this sample may be carry-over from other donors' samples. Both conserved end residues are part of each CDR3. D genes are given only for firm matches. Rows may omit the clone size; those that give it use once, few, many or a size class.

TRBJ1-3 | TRBV11-2 | many | NA | CASSLEIQLGNTIYF | TGTGCCAGCAGCTTAGAGATACAGCTCGGAAACACCATATATTTT
TRBJ2-1 | TRBV10-3 | many | TRBD1 | CAIPGQGRGEQFF | TGTGCCATCCCAGGACAGGGCCGGGGTGAGCAGTTCTTC
TRBJ2-7 | TRBV5-7 | NA | NA | CASSLASQGRCHEQYF | TGTGCCAGCAGCTTGGCGAGTCAGGGACGTTGCCACGAGCAGTACTTC
TRBJ1-1 | TRBV6-1 | few | NA | CASSGGVVTTEAFF | TGTGCCAGCAGTGGGGGGGTCGTGACCACTGAAGCTTTCTTT
TRBJ1-6 | TRBV29-1 | NA | NA | CSVLTAGDNSPLHF | TGCAGCGTGCTAACCGCGGGGGATAATTCACCCCTCCACTTT
TRBJ2-3 | TRBV10-3 | NA | NA | CAISEPWSTDTQYF | TGTGCCATCAGTGAGCCTTGGAGCACAGATACGCAGTATTTT
TRBJ1-4 | TRBV12-3/TRBV12-4 | many | TRBD1 | CASSPGQGNEKLFF | TGTGCCAGCAGCCCGGGACAGGGGAATGAAAAACTGTTTTTT
TRBJ2-5 | TRBV4-2 | few | NA | CASSQEGPQQPETQYF | TGTGCCAGCAGCCAAGAGGGACCGCAACAACCGGAGACCCAGTACTTC
TRBJ1-1 | TRBV7-8 | many | NA | CASSPFGVGTEAFF | TGTGCCAGCAGCCCGTTTGGGGTTGGCACTGAAGCTTTCTTT
TRBJ1-2 | TRBV7-2 | few | NA | CASSLEGGRFQYGYTF | TGTGCCAGCAGCTTAGAGGGGGGACGGTTCCAGTATGGCTACACCTTC
TRBJ1-6 | TRBV12-3/TRBV12-4 | many | NA | CASSPEPQLNSPLHF | TGTGCCAGCAGTCCTGAACCCCAACTTAATTCACCCCTCCACTTT
TRBJ1-2 | TRBV3-1 | many | NA | CASSKFMRTDTNYGYTF | TGTGCCAGCAGCAAGTTTATGAGGACCGATACTAACTATGGCTACACCTTC
TRBJ1-3 | TRBV2 | NA | NA | CASSSPREFGNTIYF | TGTGCCAGCAGTTCTCCTCGGGAATTTGGAAACACCATATATTTT
TRBJ2-4 | TRBV6-5 | few | NA | CASSYSRGAKNIQYF | TGTGCCAGCAGTTACTCGAGAGGGGCCAAAAACATTCAGTACTTC